This entry features one T cell receptor (beta chain) sequence. These data come from a study of blood T cell repertoires in COVID-19. Study processing details: Quantification of nucleated cells was approximated via reference gene primer amplification. Libraries were prepared by immunoSEQ multiplex PCR; TCRdb keeps only in-frame clonotypes and omits some of them. Clone size and V and J calls were adopted from that table, with D and trimming inferred from the DNA. Of 130,000 to 150,000 clones listed, approximately 85% were seen once; the top ten hold roughly 8%. This CDR3 contains 16 residues. The germline V gene encodes CDR1 SGHVS and CDR2 FQNEAQ. V gave up 5 bases and J gave up 2 bases; unmatched junction bases: 9.

This receptor was identified in a woman in her fifties or sixties with COVID-19, enrolled during active disease. Sequenced: peripheral blood. The chain joins TRBV7-8 to TRBJ2-7; the match to TRBD1 covers 10 bases. The DNA for the CDR3 is TGTGCCAGCAGCACCCCAACCGGGACAGGGGCCTACGAGCAGTACTTC. Its translation: CASSTPTGTGAYEQYF.